This T cell receptor beta chain stems from a study of cytomegalovirus exposure and HLA in healthy donors. Study findings and constraints: It was reported in a later analysis that an Asian-associated ancestry cluster showed fewer N-insertions than the roughly 670-donor mean. The authors assumed roughly uniform sequencing depth across donors for presence/absence analyses. Earlier findings revealed that most TCR beta V segments proved productive either about 90% or about 30% of the time.

A word on this clone: The antigen remains unidentified.

This CDR3 region has 15 residues. The V gene end was trimmed by 3 bases and the J gene end by 0 bases; junction bases not matched to a gene: 2. The germline V gene has CDR1 WNHNN and CDR2 SYGVQD (reference sequence). PCR was performed using 60 Vbeta and 13 Jbeta primers. Produced via immunoSEQ multiplex PCR; TCRdb's table is partial and in-frame only. The sample contains approximately 110,000 clones, roughly 85% of which appear only once. The sequenced sample was PBMCs. This clonotype was obtained from a woman aged 40 to 49 in good health and CMV-seronegative. This sequence joins TRBV10-1 and TRBJ2-1, with TRBD1 identical over 7 bases. In DNA, the CDR3 is TGCGCCAGCAGTGATACAGGGGACTCCTACAATGAGCAGTTCTTC. Its translation is CASSDTGDSYNEQFF.